Listed below are T cell receptor beta chains from one sample, sequenced in a study of blood T cell repertoires in COVID-19. Using immunoSEQ multiplex PCR, the repertoire was profiled, and TCRdb retains in-frame clones only, with some absent. Found here are 150,000 to 190,000 clones, 80% to 90% of them singletons; the top ten hold roughly 2.2%. The sequenced sample was peripheral blood. The source is a woman between 65 and 79 years old with acute or convalescent COVID-19. The CDR3 runs from the conserved cysteine through the conserved F or W. Fields, in order: J gene, V gene, clone size, D gene, CDR3 protein, CDR3 DNA. A D gene is named only where the DNA matches it firmly. Not all rows give a size; the values are once, few, many and, for expanded clones, a class.

TRBJ2-1,TRBV7-9,-,TRBD2,CASSVRGEFNNEQFF,TGTGCCAGCAGCGTCCGGGGGGAATTTAACAATGAGCAGTTCTTC
TRBJ1-1,TRBV5-1,-,-,CASSLYGRGGDTEAFF,TGCGCCAGCAGCTTGTACGGACGGGGAGGCGACACTGAAGCTTTCTTT
TRBJ2-2,TRBV7-8,-,TRBD1,CASSLGLGQGADTGELFF,TGTGCCAGCAGCTTAGGACTGGGACAGGGGGCAGACACCGGGGAGCTGTTTTTT
TRBJ2-4,TRBV3-1/TRBV3-2,-,TRBD2,CASSRPGLAGDVAKNIQYF,TGTGCCAGCAGCCGACCGGGACTAGCGGGGGATGTGGCCAAAAACATTCAGTACTTC
TRBJ2-2,TRBV29-1,-,-,CSGRGINTGELFF,TGCAGTGGACGGGGGATAAACACCGGGGAGCTGTTTTTT
TRBJ1-5,TRBV7-2,-,-,CASSAGGPGNQPQHF,TGTGCCAGCAGCGCGGGGGGCCCGGGCAATCAGCCCCAGCATTTT
TRBJ1-1,TRBV6-5,once,-,CASSSNLKVMNTEAFF,TGTGCCAGCAGTTCGAACCTAAAAGTAATGAACACTGAAGCTTTCTTT
TRBJ1-4,TRBV7-2,-,-,CASSFYGASGEKLFF,TGTGCCAGCAGCTTTTATGGGGCGAGTGGTGAAAAACTGTTTTTT
TRBJ1-6,TRBV19,-,-,CASNGGGLASPLHF,TGTGCCAGTAACGGGGGGGGTCTGGCTTCACCCCTCCACTTT
TRBJ2-5,TRBV3-1/TRBV3-2,-,TRBD1,CASSQVLGQGARGEETQYF,TGTGCCAGCAGCCAAGTTCTGGGACAGGGGGCTCGGGGGGAAGAGACCCAGTACTTC
TRBJ1-1,TRBV6-2/TRBV6-3,-,-,CASSYDSLGAFF,TGTGCCAGCAGTTACGACAGCTTAGGGGCTTTCTTT
TRBJ1-5,TRBV4-1,-,TRBD1,CASSQSPGQGFQPQHF,TGCGCCAGCAGCCAATCCCCGGGACAGGGTTTTCAGCCCCAGCATTTT
TRBJ2-1,TRBV3-1/TRBV3-2,-,TRBD1,CASSQGLGQDWTKQFF,TGTGCCAGCAGCCAAGGGTTGGGACAGGATTGGACCAAGCAGTTCTTC
TRBJ1-1,TRBV12-5,-,-,CASGSPYRAMTEAFF,TGTGCTAGTGGTTCCCCCTACAGGGCCATGACTGAAGCTTTCTTT
TRBJ1-1,TRBV4-2,once,TRBD1,CASSQDRDRGRTFF,TGTGCCAGCAGCCAAGACCGAGACAGGGGGCGAACTTTCTTT
TRBJ2-6,TRBV6-5,few,TRBD1,CASGQGDGGANVLTF,TGTGCCAGCGGACAGGGGGACGGTGGGGCCAACGTCCTGACTTTC
TRBJ2-1,TRBV3-1/TRBV3-2,-,TRBD2,CASSQNVGGTNNEQFF,TGTGCCAGCAGCCAAAATGTCGGGGGGACTAACAATGAGCAGTTCTTC
TRBJ2-3,TRBV4-1,many,TRBD2,CASSHAMGRGDTDTQYF,TGCGCCAGCAGCCATGCCATGGGGCGGGGGGACACAGATACGCAGTATTTT
TRBJ1-3,TRBV28,-,TRBD1,CASKQGGRVARNTIYF,TGTGCCAGCAAACAGGGGGGCAGGGTGGCACGGAACACCATATATTTT
TRBJ1-5,TRBV29-1,-,TRBD1,CSVMTGSNQPQHF,TGCAGCGTTATGACAGGGAGCAATCAGCCCCAGCATTTT
TRBJ1-5,TRBV18,-,TRBD1,CASSSGTGNQPQHF,TGTGCCAGCTCATCCGGGACAGGGAATCAGCCCCAGCATTTT
TRBJ2-2,TRBV10-3,once,TRBD1,CAISGQGAWNTGELFF,TGTGCCATCAGTGGACAGGGGGCGTGGAACACCGGGGAGCTGTTTTTT
TRBJ1-2,TRBV19,-,TRBD1,CASSIDPGGSGYTF,TGTGCCAGTAGTATAGATCCAGGGGGCTCTGGCTACACCTTC
TRBJ2-2,TRBV5-1,once,TRBD1,CASSAYGTGLAVGNTGELFF,TGCGCCAGCAGCGCCTACGGGACAGGGCTCGCCGTGGGAAACACCGGGGAGCTGTTTTTT
TRBJ1-2,TRBV6-2/TRBV6-3,-,TRBD1,CASSRDSGIDGYTF,TGTGCCAGCAGCCGGGACAGTGGAATAGATGGCTACACCTTC
TRBJ1-5,TRBV6-5,-,-,CASRAGIVNQPQHF,TGTGCCAGCAGGGCAGGGATCGTAAATCAGCCCCAGCATTTT
TRBJ2-6,TRBV11-2,-,TRBD1,CASRTGETKVSSGANVLTF,TGTGCCAGCAGGACAGGGGAGACGAAAGTAAGCTCTGGGGCCAACGTCCTGACTTTC
TRBJ2-7,TRBV30,few,-,CAWSPGTYEQYF,TGTGCCTGGAGTCCAGGGACCTACGAGCAGTACTTC
TRBJ2-3,TRBV6-2/TRBV6-3,-,TRBD2,CASSLFGGGVDTQYF,TGTGCCAGCAGTTTATTCGGCGGGGGGGTAGATACGCAGTATTTT
TRBJ2-5,TRBV10-3,-,-,CAIAGAAKTQYF,TGTGCCATCGCTGGTGCAGCGAAGACCCAGTACTTC
TRBJ1-2,TRBV3-1/TRBV3-2,-,-,CASSQDGGTGYTF,TGTGCCAGCAGCCAAGATGGTGGGACAGGCTACACCTTC
TRBJ2-2,TRBV4-2,few,-,CASSQEKFRTPTGELFF,TGTGCCAGCAGCCAAGAAAAGTTCCGGACACCAACCGGGGAGCTGTTTTTT
TRBJ1-2,TRBV7-9,-,TRBD1,CASSPAGQEANYGYTF,TGTGCCAGCAGCCCGGCCGGACAGGAAGCTAACTATGGCTACACCTTC
TRBJ1-4,TRBV19,-,-,CASKGQGNEKLFF,TGTGCCAGTAAGGGGCAGGGGAATGAAAAACTGTTTTTT
TRBJ2-1,TRBV2,-,TRBD2,CASRVYRDYEQFF,TGTGCCAGCAGGGTCTACCGGGACTACGAGCAGTTCTTC
TRBJ2-3,TRBV12-3/TRBV12-4,-,TRBD1,CASSLGDRGQHF,TGTGCCAGCAGTTTAGGGGACAGGGGACAACATTTT
TRBJ1-2,TRBV23-1,-,-,CASSQSRFWGLRYGYTF,TGCGCCAGCAGTCAATCTCGATTCTGGGGGCTGAGATATGGCTACACCTTC
TRBJ1-5,TRBV19,few,TRBD1,CASSINPGTGRNQPQHF,TGTGCCAGTAGTATTAACCCCGGGACAGGGAGGAATCAGCCCCAGCATTTT
TRBJ1-4,TRBV4-3,-,-,CASSRDGAGKGGEKLFF,TGCGCCAGCAGCCGGGATGGGGCGGGTAAAGGGGGTGAAAAACTGTTTTTT
TRBJ1-2,TRBV6-2/TRBV6-3,-,-,CASSYEPGWSNYGYTF,TGTGCCAGCAGTTACGAGCCAGGGTGGTCTAACTATGGCTACACCTTC
TRBJ2-3,TRBV2,-,TRBD2,CASSERSGGVTDTQYF,TGTGCCAGCAGTGAACGTAGCGGGGGGGTCACAGATACGCAGTATTTT
TRBJ1-3,TRBV5-8,-,-,CASSYWMGYTGNTIYF,TGTGCCAGCAGTTATTGGATGGGCTATACTGGAAACACCATATATTTT
TRBJ2-2,TRBV19,-,TRBD1,CASSTGQGNTGELFF,TGTGCCAGTAGTACGGGACAGGGAAACACCGGGGAGCTGTTTTTT
TRBJ2-1,TRBV5-1,-,-,CASTSGNEQFF,TGCGCCAGCACCTCGGGCAATGAGCAGTTCTTC
TRBJ1-4,TRBV9,-,-,CASSVGNRANEKLFF,TGTGCCAGCAGCGTAGGGAACAGGGCTAATGAAAAACTGTTTTTT
TRBJ2-1,TRBV12-3/TRBV12-4,-,-,CASSRGLTNEQFF,TGTGCCAGCAGCCGAGGACTCACCAATGAGCAGTTCTTC
TRBJ2-3,TRBV7-2,few,-,CASRYGGLPLTDTQYF,TGTGCCAGCAGATATGGGGGCCTACCCCTCACAGATACGCAGTATTTT
TRBJ1-2,TRBV15,-,TRBD1,CATSRERTGGYGYTF,TGTGCCACCAGCAGAGAGAGGACAGGGGGTTATGGCTACACCTTC
TRBJ2-4,TRBV4-2,once,-,CASSQELIDWKNIQYF,TGTGCCAGCAGCCAAGAACTCATAGACTGGAAAAACATTCAGTACTTC
TRBJ2-5,TRBV19,-,TRBD2,CASSMGGTRETQYF,TGTGCCAGTAGTATGGGAGGGACCCGAGAGACCCAGTACTTC
TRBJ1-2,TRBV6-5,few,TRBD1,CASRSGQGAGYTF,TGTGCCAGCAGATCCGGACAGGGCGCTGGCTACACCTTC
TRBJ2-5,TRBV18,-,TRBD2,CASSPFSGGETQYF,TGTGCCAGCTCACCATTTTCGGGAGGGGAGACCCAGTACTTC
TRBJ2-3,TRBV12-3/TRBV12-4,-,-,CASTARGTQYF,TGTGCCAGCACCGCGAGAGGTACGCAGTATTTT
TRBJ1-1,TRBV28,-,-,CASSSNTEAFF,TGTGCCAGCAGTTCCAATACTGAAGCTTTCTTT